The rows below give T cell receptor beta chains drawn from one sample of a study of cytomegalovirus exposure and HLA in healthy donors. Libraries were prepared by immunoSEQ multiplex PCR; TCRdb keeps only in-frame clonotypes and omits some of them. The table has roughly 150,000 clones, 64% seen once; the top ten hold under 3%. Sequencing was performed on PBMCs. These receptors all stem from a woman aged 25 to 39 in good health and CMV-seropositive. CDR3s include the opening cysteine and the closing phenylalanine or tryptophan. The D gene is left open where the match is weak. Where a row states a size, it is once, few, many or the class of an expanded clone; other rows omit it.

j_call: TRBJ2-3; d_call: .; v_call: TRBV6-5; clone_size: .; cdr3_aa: CASSYPGTDTQYF; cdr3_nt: TGTGCCAGCAGTTACCCAGGCACAGATACGCAGTATTTT
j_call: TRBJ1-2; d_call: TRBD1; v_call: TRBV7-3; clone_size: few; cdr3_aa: CASSSGTGGPYGYTF; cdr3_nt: TGTGCCAGCAGCTCCGGGACAGGGGGTCCCTATGGCTACACCTTC
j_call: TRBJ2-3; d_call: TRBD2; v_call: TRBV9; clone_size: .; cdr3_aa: CASSTVAGTYTSTDTQYF; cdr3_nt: TGTGCCAGCAGCACCGTAGCGGGAACCTACACTAGCACAGATACGCAGTATTTT
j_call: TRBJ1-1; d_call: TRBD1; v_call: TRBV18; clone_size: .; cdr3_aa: CASSLIQGADTEAFF; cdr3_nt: TGTGCCAGCTCACTGATACAGGGGGCTGACACTGAAGCTTTCTTT
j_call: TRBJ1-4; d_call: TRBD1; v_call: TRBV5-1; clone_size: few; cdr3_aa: CASSQGQVGANEKLFF; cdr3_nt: TGCGCCAGCAGCCAGGGACAGGTGGGGGCTAATGAAAAACTGTTTTTT
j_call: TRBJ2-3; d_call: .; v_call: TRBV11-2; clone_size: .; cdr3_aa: CASSPRGWPDTQYF; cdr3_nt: TGTGCCAGCAGCCCCAGGGGTTGGCCAGATACGCAGTATTTT
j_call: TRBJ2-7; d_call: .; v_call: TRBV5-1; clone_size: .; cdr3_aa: CASSLVGGPPYEQYF; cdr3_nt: TGCGCCAGCAGCTTGGTCGGGGGACCCCCCTACGAGCAGTACTTC
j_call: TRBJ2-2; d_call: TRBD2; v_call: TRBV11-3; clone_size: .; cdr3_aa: CASSAGLAGGTGELFF; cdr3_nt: TGTGCCAGCAGCGCGGGACTAGCGGGGGGCACCGGGGAGCTGTTTTTT
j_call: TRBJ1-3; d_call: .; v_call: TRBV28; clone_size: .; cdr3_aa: CASTTASSGNTIYF; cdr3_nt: TGTGCCAGCACTACAGCTTCCTCTGGAAACACCATATATTTT
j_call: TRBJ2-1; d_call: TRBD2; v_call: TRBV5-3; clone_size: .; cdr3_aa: CARSLEGVAGYNEQFF; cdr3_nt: TGTGCCAGAAGCCTAGAAGGGGTAGCGGGATACAATGAGCAGTTCTTC
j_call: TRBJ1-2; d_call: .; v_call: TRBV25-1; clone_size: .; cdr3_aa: CASSAMTDAVGNYGYTF; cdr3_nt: TGTGCCAGCAGTGCAATGACAGACGCCGTAGGAAACTATGGCTACACCTTC
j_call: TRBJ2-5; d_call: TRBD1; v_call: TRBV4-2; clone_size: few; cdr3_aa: CASSPPGQGKETQYF; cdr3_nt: TGTGCCAGCAGCCCCCCGGGACAGGGGAAAGAGACCCAGTACTTC
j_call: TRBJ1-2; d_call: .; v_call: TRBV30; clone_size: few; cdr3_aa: CAFTPGGFRVWGYTF; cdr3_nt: TGTGCGTTTACTCCAGGCGGGTTTCGGGTATGGGGCTACACCTTC
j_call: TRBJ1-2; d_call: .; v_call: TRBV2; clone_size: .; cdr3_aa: CASRQRDTNYGYTF; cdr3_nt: TGTGCCAGCAGACAACGGGATACTAACTATGGCTACACCTTC
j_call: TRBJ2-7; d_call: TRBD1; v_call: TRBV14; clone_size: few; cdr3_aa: CASSLWDRVFEQYF; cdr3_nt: TGTGCCAGCAGCCTTTGGGACAGGGTTTTCGAGCAGTACTTC
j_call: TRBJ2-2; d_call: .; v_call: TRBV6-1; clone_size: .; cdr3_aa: CASSEALILTGELFF; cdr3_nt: TGTGCCAGCAGTGAAGCCCTAATTCTGACCGGGGAGCTGTTTTTT
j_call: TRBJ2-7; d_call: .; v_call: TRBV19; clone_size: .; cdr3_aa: CASSRQGLVEQYF; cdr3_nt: TGTGCCAGTAGCCGACAGGGACTCGTTGAGCAGTACTTC
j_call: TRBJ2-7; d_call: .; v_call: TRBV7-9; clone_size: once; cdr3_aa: CASSPAGQRSSYEQYF; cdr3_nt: TGTGCCAGCAGCCCCGCAGGACAGAGGAGCTCCTACGAGCAGTACTTC
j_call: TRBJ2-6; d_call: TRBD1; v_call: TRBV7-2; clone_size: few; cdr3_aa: CASSQKDRGPISGANVLTF; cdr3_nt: TGTGCCAGCAGTCAAAAGGACAGGGGACCAATCTCTGGGGCCAACGTCCTGACTTTC
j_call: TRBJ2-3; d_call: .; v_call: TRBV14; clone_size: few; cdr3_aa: CASSESENLPRYF; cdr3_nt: TGTGCCAGCAGCGAGTCTGAGAACCTTCCCCGGTATTTT
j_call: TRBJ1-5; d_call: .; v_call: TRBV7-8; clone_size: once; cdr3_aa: CASSLEGWDNQPQHF; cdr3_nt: TGTGCCAGCAGCTTAGAGGGGTGGGACAATCAGCCCCAGCATTTT
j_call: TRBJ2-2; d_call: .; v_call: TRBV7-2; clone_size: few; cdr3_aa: CASSLDFPGAWDTGELFF; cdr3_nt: TGTGCCAGCAGCTTAGATTTCCCGGGAGCCTGGGACACCGGGGAGCTGTTTTTT
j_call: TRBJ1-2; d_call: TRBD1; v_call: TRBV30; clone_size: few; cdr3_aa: CAWSVWTPQGGYGYTF; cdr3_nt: TGTGCCTGGAGTGTGTGGACCCCACAGGGGGGCTATGGCTACACCTTC
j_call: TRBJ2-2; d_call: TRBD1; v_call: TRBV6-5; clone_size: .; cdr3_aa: CASGQGNTGELFF; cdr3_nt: TGTGCCAGCGGACAGGGAAACACCGGGGAGCTGTTTTTT
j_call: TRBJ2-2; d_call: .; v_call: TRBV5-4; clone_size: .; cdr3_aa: CASQGKRTGELFF; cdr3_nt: TGTGCCAGCCAGGGTAAAAGGACCGGGGAGCTGTTTTTT
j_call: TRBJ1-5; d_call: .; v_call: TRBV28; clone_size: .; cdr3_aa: CASSTYSSNQPQHF; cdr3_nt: TGTGCCAGCAGCACTTATTCTAGCAATCAGCCCCAGCATTTT
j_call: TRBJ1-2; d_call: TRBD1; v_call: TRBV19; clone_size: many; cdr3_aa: CASSTQGRFGGYTF; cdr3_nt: TGTGCCAGTAGTACACAGGGGAGATTTGGAGGCTACACCTTC
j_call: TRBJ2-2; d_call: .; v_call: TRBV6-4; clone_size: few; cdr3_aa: CASSAPPTQGSDTGELFF; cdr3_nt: TGTGCCAGCAGCGCCCCCCCGACCCAGGGGTCGGACACCGGGGAGCTGTTTTTT
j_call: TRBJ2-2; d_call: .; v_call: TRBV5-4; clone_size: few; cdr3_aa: CASSFGAVNTGELFF; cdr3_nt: TGTGCCAGCAGCTTTGGAGCGGTGAACACCGGGGAGCTGTTTTTT
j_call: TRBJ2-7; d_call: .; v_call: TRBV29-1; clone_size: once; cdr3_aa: CSVEEAASYEQYF; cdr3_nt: TGCAGCGTTGAGGAGGCGGCGTCCTACGAGCAGTACTTC
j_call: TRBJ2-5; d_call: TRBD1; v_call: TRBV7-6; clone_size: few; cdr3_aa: CASSSDRLETQYF; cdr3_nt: TGTGCCAGCAGCTCGGACAGGCTGGAGACCCAGTACTTC
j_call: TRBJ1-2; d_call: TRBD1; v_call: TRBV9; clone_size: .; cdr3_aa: CASSVGDRGVYTF; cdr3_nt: TGTGCCAGCAGCGTGGGGGACAGGGGAGTCTACACCTTC
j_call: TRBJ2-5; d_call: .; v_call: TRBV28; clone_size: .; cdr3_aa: CASRPPGGLLTQYF; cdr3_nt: TGTGCCAGCAGGCCCCCCGGCGGACTCCTGACCCAGTACTTC
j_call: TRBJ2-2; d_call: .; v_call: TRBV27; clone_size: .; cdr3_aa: CASSRGDSFLRELFF; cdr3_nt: TGTGCCAGCAGCAGGGGGGACTCTTTTTTGAGGGAGCTGTTTTTT
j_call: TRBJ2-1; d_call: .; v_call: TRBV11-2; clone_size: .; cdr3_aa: CASSLTSSYNEQFF; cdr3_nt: TGTGCCAGCAGCCTTACTAGTTCCTACAATGAGCAGTTCTTC
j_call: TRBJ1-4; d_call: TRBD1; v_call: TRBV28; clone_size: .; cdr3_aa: CASSPAGTANEKLFF; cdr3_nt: TGTGCCAGCAGCCCGGCCGGGACAGCTAATGAAAAACTGTTTTTT
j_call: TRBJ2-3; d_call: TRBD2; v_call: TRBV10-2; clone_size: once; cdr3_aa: CASSEPPSSGSTDTQYF; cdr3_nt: TGCGCCAGCAGTGAGCCCCCGTCTAGCGGGAGCACAGATACGCAGTATTTT